This paragraph reports one TCR beta chain. Germline V gene sequence: CDR1 SGHNT, CDR2 YYREEE (reference sequence). The V segment lost 2 bases and the J segment 0 bases; nucleotides outside the gene matches: 16. The CDR3 spans 20 residues. This entry is derived from a study of cytomegalovirus exposure and HLA in healthy donors. Primers included in the PCR were 60 Vbeta and 13 Jbeta primers. The table came from immunoSEQ multiplex PCR; TCRdb's copy has only in-frame clones and leaves some out. The sample lists approximately 120,000 clones, more than 60% seen once, with 2% to 3% in the top ten. Sequenced sample: PBMCs. The TCR sequence derives from a female donor in good health and CMV-seronegative. The chain combines TRBV5-4 with TRBJ1-2, with 10 bases lining up with TRBD1. CDR3 coding DNA: TGTGCCAGCAGCTTATTGACAGGGGGCGTGCCACCCTCTACTAACTATGGCTACACCTTC. Translation gives CASSLLTGGVPPSTNYGYTF.